Presented here are 10 T cell receptor beta chains from one specimen sequenced in a study of T cells in women clearing cervical HPV infection (dated 2018 in TCRdb). Library preparation employed the immunoSEQ multiplex PCR assay. Held by TCRdb, this immuneACCESS table contains in-frame sequences only and omits some clones. Under half of the omission traces to an unresolved V gene where checked; the cause of the rest is unknown. The table for this sample shows about 48,000 clones. The leading ten clones occupy around 1.5% of the sample. The specimen was blood buffy coat. All receptors come from a woman aged 18 to 75 with a cervical HPV16 infection that either progressed to CIN3+ or cleared (not recorded which).

To note about this clone: The read finishes 3 residues shy of the CDR3 end, and the germline J gene is used to complete it. This chain connects TRBV24-1 to TRBJ2-7; TRBD1 aligns across 9 bases. V trimming: 5 bases; J trimming: 2 bases; junction bases outside the gene matches: 6. Germline CDR1 and CDR2: KGHDR and SFDVKD. The CDR3 extends over 15 amino acids. CDR3 residues: CATSALTGGTYEQYF. CDR3 DNA, as far as it was read: TGTGCCACCAGTGCCTTGACAGGGGGAACCTACGAG.

To note about this clone: The read is 3 residues too short to cover the CDR3 end, so that end is filled in from the germline J gene. The V and J genes are TRBV20-1 and TRBJ1-5; D perhaps matches TRBD1 (6 bases). Germline V CDR1 and CDR2: DFQATT, SNEGSKA (reference sequence). CDR3 length: 14 residues. V lost 8 bases to trimming and J lost 7 bases, with 21 bases between them. CDR3 region: CSLKDSHRHQPQHF. CDR3 bases read: TGCAGTCTAAAGGACAGCCACCGGCACCAGCCC.

Concerning this clone: The read comes to an end 3 residues before the CDR3 does, leaving the germline J gene to fill in the end. The chain is built from TRBV20-1 and TRBJ1-2; D unclear. The ends were cut back, 3 bases at V and 6 bases at J, with 5 bases in the middle. The V gene's germline CDR1 is DFQATT and CDR2 SNEGSKA (reference sequence). CDR3 size: 10 residues. CDR3 DNA, as far as it was read: TGCAGTGCTAGCCAGGATGGC. It translates to CSASQDG. The full CDR3 reads CSASQDGYTF.

Regarding this clone: Sequencing ends 3 residues short of the CDR3 end; the germline J gene provides the rest. The chain uses TRBV20-1 and TRBJ2-1; tentatively, D is TRBD2 (7 bases). The germline gives CDR1 DFQATT, CDR2 SNEGSKA (reference sequence). Trimming took 3 bases from V and 2 from J, leaving 11 bases between them. The CDR3 runs 14 residues. CDR3 DNA, as far as it was read: TGCAGTGCTAGCCGAGGGGGGGCCTACAATGAG. This sequence encodes CSASRGGAYNE. The whole CDR3 reads CSASRGGAYNEQFF.

Note on this clone: The read halts 3 residues ahead of the CDR3 end, with the missing end drawn from the germline J gene. The rearrangement uses TRBV18 and TRBJ2-7; D ambiguous. V was trimmed by 3 bases and J by 6 bases, leaving 15 bases between them. CDR3 length: 14 residues. In germline, CDR1 is KGHSH, CDR2 LQKENI. The sequenced CDR3 bases are TGTGCCAGCTCACCGAGATCTGGCACCTCCGAG. Its protein product is CASSPRSGTSE. The entire CDR3 protein is CASSPRSGTSEQYF. The full variable domain, completed using reference TRBV18 and TRBJ2-7, is NAGVMQNPRHLVRRRGQEARLRCSPMKGHSHVYWYRQLPEEGLKFMVYLQKENIIDESGMPKERFSAEFPKEGPSILRIQQVVRGDSAAYFCASSPRSGTSEQYFGPGTRLTVT.

A note on this clone: The read stops 3 residues short of the end of the CDR3; the missing end is completed from the germline J gene. This chain joins TRBV4-2 and TRBJ2-7, with 7 bases aligning to TRBD2. Trimming removed 0 bases from V and 2 bases from J; junction bases left unmatched: 10. The CDR3 runs 17 residues. CDR1 LGHNA and CDR2 YNFKEQ come from the germline V gene. The chain's CDR3 is CASSQDFPSGRPYEQYF. The CDR3 bases that were read are TGTGCCAGCAGCCAAGATTTCCCTAGCGGCCGACCCTACGAG.

A word on this clone: The read is 3 residues too short to cover the CDR3 end, so that end is filled in from the germline J gene. The chain combines TRBV5-8 with TRBJ2-5; D is perhaps TRBD1 (5 bases). Trimming stripped 6 bases from V and 7 bases from J, with 22 bases between. The CDR3 covers 15 residues. CDR1 and CDR2 from the germline V gene are SGHTS and YDEGEE. The CDR3 bases that were read are TGTGCCAGCAACCACAGGACGCCCAGTTTAGGGACC. Amino acids: CASNHRTPSLGT. The entire CDR3 is CASNHRTPSLGTQYF.

A note on this clone: The CDR3 end falls 3 residues outside the read, so it is completed with the germline J gene. The chain combines TRBV2 with TRBJ2-3; TRBD2 matches 8 bases. CDR1 is SNHLY, CDR2 FYNNEI, per germline. The V and J ends lost 9 bases and 6 bases, in that order; junction bases with no gene match: 8. CDR3 length: 13 amino acids. The DNA read from the CDR3 is TGTGCCAGTAACGGGGGGGGGACGGATACG. Its translation: CASNGGGTDT. The complete CDR3 protein is CASNGGGTDTQYF.

In the case of this clone: The read terminates 3 residues ahead of where the CDR3 ends, so the germline J gene completes it. The chain combines TRBV20-1 with TRBJ2-2; possible D gene TRBD1, 7 bases. V was trimmed by 2 bases and J by 4 bases, leaving 17 bases between them. The germline gives CDR1 DFQATT, CDR2 SNEGSKA (reference sequence). CDR3 length equals 16 residues. CDR3 DNA (partial): TGCAGTGCTAGATCAGGGGGGCCTATTAGCACCGGGGAG. This translates into CSARSGGPISTGE. The entire CDR3 reads CSARSGGPISTGELFF.

This chain's CDR3 is CSARVFGGGLTDTQYF. The covered CDR3 bases are TGCAGTGCTAGAGTTTTTGGCGGGGGCCTCACAGATACG. This rearrangement joins TRBV20-1 to TRBJ2-3; possibly TRBD2 for D (7 bases). The DNA ends 3 residues before the CDR3 does, and the rest of the CDR3 is filled in from the germline J gene. V lost 1 base, J lost 2 bases, and 16 bases lay in between. Per germline, CDR1 DFQATT and CDR2 SNEGSKA (reference sequence). This CDR3 has 16 amino acids.